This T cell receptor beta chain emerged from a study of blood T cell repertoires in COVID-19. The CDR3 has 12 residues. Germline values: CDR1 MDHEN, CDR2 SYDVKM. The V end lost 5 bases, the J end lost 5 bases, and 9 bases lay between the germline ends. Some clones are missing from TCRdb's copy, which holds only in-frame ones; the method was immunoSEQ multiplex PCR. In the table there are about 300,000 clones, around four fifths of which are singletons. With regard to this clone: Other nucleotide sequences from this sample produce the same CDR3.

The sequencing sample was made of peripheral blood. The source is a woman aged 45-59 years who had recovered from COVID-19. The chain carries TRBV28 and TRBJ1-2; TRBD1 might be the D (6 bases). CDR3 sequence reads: CASSPGVYGYTF. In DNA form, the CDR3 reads TGTGCCAGCAGTCCAGGGGTATATGGCTACACCTTC.